This passage covers 30 T cell receptor beta chains from one sample sequenced in a study of T cells in tuberculosis. TCRdb keeps only in-frame clones here, not all; method: immunoSEQ multiplex PCR. The table includes about 43,000 clones, roughly 94% detected once. The sample consisted of PBMCs. The receptors originated from a donor aged 10 to 29 with latent tuberculosis or without tuberculosis infection. Some clones in this sample may be carry-over from other donors' samples.

A few counts support this clone. The CDR3 nucleotides are TGTGCCAGCAGTAACGGTGGGGGCGCCATCTACGAGCAGTACTTC. It translates to CASSNGGGAIYEQYF. The V gene is TRBV25-1, the J gene TRBJ2-7; maybe TRBD1 (6 bases). Trimming shortened V by 5 bases and J by 3 bases, and 17 bases separated the two germline ends. CDR1 MGHDK and CDR2 SYGVNS come from the germline V gene. The CDR3 has 15 residues.

This chain uses TRBV4-3 with TRBJ1-5; TRBD1 is a possible D gene (6 bases). V was pared by 0 bases and J by 9 bases, with 9 bases between. Germline CDR1 LGHNA, CDR2 YSLEER. CDR3 length equals 13 residues. The CDR3 here is CASSQDRGGPQHF. Here the CDR3 DNA reads TGCGCCAGCAGCCAAGATAGAGGGGGGCCCCAGCATTTT.

J is TRBJ2-7 and V is TRBV2; tentatively, D is TRBD2 (5 bases). CDR3 length equals 12 residues. Per the germline V gene, CDR1 is SNHLY and CDR2 is FYNNEI. Trimming removed 6 bases at V and 7 bases at J, with 13 bases between. The CDR3 DNA is TGTGCCAGCAGCTCTACACGGGAAGAGCAGTACTTC. Encoded protein: CASSSTREEQYF.

Written as DNA, the CDR3 is TGCGCCAGCAGCCAAGATCCTGGGGGCCACACGTACAATGAGCAGTTCTTC. Its protein is CASSQDPGGHTYNEQFF. The J gene is TRBJ2-1, the V gene TRBV4-1; TRBD1 is a possible D gene (6 bases). This CDR3 spans 17 amino acids. The germline CDR1 and CDR2 sequences are MGHRA and YSYEKL. Trimming removed 0 bases from V and 4 bases from J, with 16 bases in between.

The rearrangement uses TRBV9 and TRBJ2-5, with 11 positions matching TRBD2. Germline V CDR1 and CDR2: SGDLS, YYNGEE. The V segment lost 0 bases and the J segment 4 bases; nucleotides outside the gene matches: 2. This CDR3 is 15 amino acids long. This CDR3 reads CASSVGLAGLETQYF. The CDR3 DNA sequence: TGTGCCAGCAGCGTAGGACTAGCGGGGTTAGAGACCCAGTACTTC.

CDR3 region: CASSTRLAGAQYF. As DNA, the CDR3 is TGTGCCAGTAGTACAAGATTAGCGGGAGCGCAGTACTTC. The V call is TRBV19, the J call TRBJ2-7; 9 bases are a match to TRBD2. The CDR3 is 13 amino acids. V lost 4 bases and J lost 9; bases outside the gene matches: 7. Germline V gene lookup returns CDR1 LNHDA and CDR2 SQIVND (reference sequence).

This rearrangement joins TRBV7-6 to TRBJ1-1; TRBD1 matches 10 bases. The V and J ends lost 0 bases and 4 bases, in that order; junction bases with no gene match: 8. The CDR3 is made up of 17 amino acids. Germline V gene lookup returns CDR1 SGHVS and CDR2 FNYEAQ. CDR3 residues: CASSLASRDRGSTEAFF. CDR3 DNA: TGTGCCAGCAGCTTAGCATCCCGGGACAGGGGTTCCACTGAAGCTTTCTTT.

V and J are TRBV7-9 and TRBJ1-1; no clear D gene. The CDR3 runs to 13 residues. CDR1 and CDR2 from the germline V gene are SEHNR and FQNEAQ (reference sequence). Trimming took off 5 bases at V and 4 bases at J, with 11 bases between the two ends. The CDR3 loop is CASSLQGSTEAFF. The CDR3 DNA sequence: TGTGCCAGCAGCCTTCAAGGGAGCACTGAAGCTTTCTTT.

The J gene is TRBJ1-1, the V gene TRBV7-8, with TRBD1 matching over 7 bases. Germline CDR1 SGHVS, CDR2 FQNEAQ. The V and J ends lost 5 bases and 1 base, in that order; junction bases with no gene match: 7. The CDR3 runs 15 residues. The CDR3 region has the DNA TGTGCCAGCAGCGTATACCGGACAGGGAACACTGAAGCTTTCTTT. The encoded protein is CASSVYRTGNTEAFF.

The gene calls are TRBV27 and TRBJ2-4, with D possibly TRBD1 on 5 matching bases. Germline V CDR1 and CDR2: MNHEY, SMNVEV (reference sequence). This CDR3 has 16 amino acids. V shed 3 bases and J shed 0 bases, with 12 bases lying between them. The CDR3 nucleotides are TGTGCCAGCAGTTTTCAGGGCCGGTTAGCCAAAAACATTCAGTACTTC. Protein product: CASSFQGRLAKNIQYF.

The chain joins TRBV5-4 to TRBJ2-2, with 9 bases fitting TRBD1. The CDR3 runs to 16 residues. CDR1 and CDR2 (germline): SGHNT, YYREEE (reference sequence). The trim removed 1 base at V and 3 bases at J, leaving 4 bases unmatched. CDR3 DNA sequence: TGTGCCAGCAGCTTGAGGGACAGGGACTACACCGGGGAGCTGTTTTTT. Translation: CASSLRDRDYTGELFF.

V is TRBV7-9 and J is TRBJ2-7; 8 nucleotides agree with TRBD2. Germline trimming cut 5 bases from V and 12 bases from J; bases unmatched to any gene: 9. This CDR3 region has 12 residues. Germline loops: CDR1 SEHNR, CDR2 FQNEAQ (reference sequence). The CDR3 DNA reads TGTGCCAGCAGCCCAGTCTTTAGCGGGGCGTACTTC. Translated, it gives CASSPVFSGAYF.

This chain uses TRBV7-9 with TRBJ1-1, with 7 bases matching TRBD1. Looked up from germline, CDR1 is SEHNR and CDR2 is FQNEAQ (reference sequence). The CDR3 totals 13 residues. V lost 0 bases to trimming and J lost 5 bases; unmatched junction nucleotides: 0. CDR3: CASSLATGTEAFF. The CDR3 DNA follows: TGTGCCAGCAGCTTAGCGACAGGGACTGAAGCTTTCTTT.

The V call is TRBV12-5, the J call TRBJ1-1; D possibly corresponds to TRBD1 (6 bases). V lost 1 base to trimming and J lost 1 base, with 7 bases between them. The germline V gene encodes CDR1 LGHNT and CDR2 FRNRAP. The CDR3 is 14 amino acids. CDR3 DNA: TGTGCTAGTGGTTTGGGGACAGCGAACACTGAAGCTTTCTTT. Translating it yields CASGLGTANTEAFF. Full variable domain (missing parts from reference TRBV12-5 and TRBJ1-1): DARVTQTPRHKVTEMGQEVTMRCQPILGHNTVFWYRQTMMQGLELLAYFRNRAPLDDSGMPKDRFSAEMPDATLATLKIQPSEPRDSAVYFCASGLGTANTEAFFGQGTRLTVV.

J is TRBJ1-3 and V is TRBV28, with D maybe TRBD1 (5 bases). The CDR3 runs to 17 residues. Germline loops: CDR1 MDHEN, CDR2 SYDVKM. Between the trimmed V and J ends, which lost 3 bases and 1 base, there was a span of 16 bases. The DNA for the CDR3 is TGTGCCAGCAGTTTTCGGTCATGGGGGACTTCTGGAAACACCATATATTTT. Translation gives CASSFRSWGTSGNTIYF.

The chain uses TRBV19 and TRBJ2-4; TRBD1 matches 7 bases. The CDR3 sequence is 13 residues long. V lost 6 bases and J lost 3; bases outside the gene matches: 2. Germline values: CDR1 LNHDA, CDR2 SQIVND (reference sequence). CDR3 sequence (DNA): TGTGCCAGTAGCGCAGGGGGCAAAAACATTCAGTACTTC. Amino acid sequence: CASSAGGKNIQYF.

A single count supports this clone. The CDR3, as DNA: TGCGCCAGCAGCCCGAGCCACAGGGGGCCCGGGGAGCTGTTTTTT. Amino acids: CASSPSHRGPGELFF. The chain joins TRBV4-1 to TRBJ2-2, with 9 bases that match TRBD1. V gave up 4 bases and J gave up 6 bases; unmatched junction bases: 6. This CDR3 comprises 15 residues. Germline V CDR1 and CDR2: MGHRA, YSYEKL.

The rearrangement uses TRBV5-1 and TRBJ1-2; D call uncertain. V lost 2 bases to trimming and J lost 4 bases, with 15 bases between them. Looked up from germline, CDR1 is SGHRS and CDR2 is YFSETQ. The CDR3 has 15 amino acids. CDR3 in DNA: TGCGCCAGCAGCTTTGGTTCAGCGGACGGCTATGGCTACACCTTC. Protein product: CASSFGSADGYGYTF. Full variable domain (outside the CDR3, taken from reference TRBV5-1 and TRBJ1-2): KAGVTQTPRYLIKTRGQQVTLSCSPISGHRSVSWYQQTPGQGLQFLFEYFSETQRNKGNFPGRFSGRQFSNSRSEMNVSTLELGDSALYLCASSFGSADGYGYTFGSGTRLTVV.

The chain links TRBV4-2 to TRBJ2-1, with D possibly being TRBD2 (7 bases). This CDR3 is built from 17 residues. V lost 3 bases to trimming and J lost 7 bases, with 22 bases between them. Germline V gives CDR1 LGHNA, CDR2 YNFKEQ. CDR3 bases: TGTGCCAGCAGCCAGCTGGGGGCGGGAGATGGTCGGAATGAGCAGTTCTTC. Encoded protein: CASSQLGAGDGRNEQFF.

This chain joins TRBV7-2 and TRBJ2-7, with D unclear. V lost 3 bases and J 1 base, leaving 19 bases between the germline ends. Germline V lookup: CDR1 SGHTA, CDR2 FQGNSA. CDR3 length: 17 residues. In DNA, the CDR3 is TGTGCCAGCAGCTTCCAGGTTTTCCAGGCACAATCCTACGAGCAGTACTTC. Encoded protein: CASSFQVFQAQSYEQYF.

The table lists this clone with a count of one. V is TRBV4-3 and J is TRBJ1-4; 7 bases are shared with TRBD1. Germline V gives CDR1 LGHNA, CDR2 YSLEER. The CDR3 extends over 18 amino acids. J lost 1 base, V lost 2 bases, and 10 bases had no gene match. CDR3 DNA: TGCGCCAGCAGCCAACTTTCAGGGGGATGGGGAACTAATGAAAAACTGTTTTTT. Residues: CASSQLSGGWGTNEKLFF.

The V call is TRBV2, the J call TRBJ2-7; maybe TRBD2 (5 bases). The ends were cut back, 4 bases at V and 4 bases at J, with 20 bases in the middle. The V gene's germline CDR1 is SNHLY and CDR2 FYNNEI. The CDR3 loop spans 16 amino acids. CDR3 loop: CASSGRQQRKIYEQYF. For the CDR3, the DNA is TGTGCCAGCAGTGGCCGCCAGCAGCGGAAAATTTACGAGCAGTACTTC.

J is TRBJ1-3 and V is TRBV5-4; TRBD1 is a possible D gene (5 bases). Looked up from germline, CDR1 is SGHNT and CDR2 is YYREEE (reference sequence). V lost 1 base to trimming and J lost 3 bases, with 8 bases between them. CDR3 length: 14 amino acids. The CDR3 DNA reads TGTGCCAGCAGCTTGACAGGTCGTGGAAACACCATATATTTT. Translating it yields CASSLTGRGNTIYF.

V is TRBV4-3 and J is TRBJ1-5; D gene uncertain. This CDR3 comprises 16 residues. Trimming stripped 4 bases from V and 6 bases from J, with 19 bases between. From germline, CDR1 is LGHNA and CDR2 YSLEER. CDR3 sequence reads: CASSLEWRVEVQPQHF. The CDR3 nucleotides are TGCGCCAGCAGCCTCGAATGGAGGGTAGAAGTTCAGCCCCAGCATTTT.

Concerning this clone itself: An end of the junction differs from the germline gene, which may be a read error. The gene calls are TRBV7-9 and TRBJ1-2; TRBD1 matches 9 bases. Germline assignment: CDR1 SEHNR and CDR2 FQNEAQ (reference sequence). The CDR3 is made up of 15 amino acids. The CDR3 sequence is CASSLAGTGYYGYTF. CDR3 DNA sequence: TGTGCCAGCAGTTTAGCCGGGACAGGGTATTATGGCTACACCTTC.

The chain has TRBV4-1 and TRBJ1-4; TRBD1 agrees at 7 bases. The CDR3 is 15 residues long. Germline values: CDR1 MGHRA, CDR2 YSYEKL. With 0 bases clipped from V and 7 bases from J, the junction kept 5 bases outside the gene matches. The CDR3 spells CASSQETGVGEKLFF. The CDR3 DNA is TGCGCCAGCAGCCAAGAAACAGGGGTGGGTGAAAAACTGTTTTTT.

The V call is TRBV29-1, the J call TRBJ1-1; 7 nucleotides line up with TRBD1. The V and J ends lost 5 bases and 3 bases, in that order; junction bases with no gene match: 15. The CDR3 loop spans 16 amino acids. The germline V gene has CDR1 SQVTM and CDR2 ANQGSEA. This CDR3 reads CSVKRGRKSPDTEAFF. CDR3 nucleotides: TGCAGCGTTAAGAGGGGGCGTAAGTCCCCTGACACTGAAGCTTTCTTT.

The chain has TRBV19 and TRBJ2-7, with 9 bases lining up with TRBD1. Germline CDR1 reads LNHDA; CDR2 reads SQIVND (reference sequence). The CDR3 length is 15 residues. Losses at the gene ends were 5 bases for V and 5 bases for J; bases not matched to a gene: 10. CDR3 region: CASSLGGTGLNEQYF. CDR3 nucleotides: TGTGCCAGTAGTCTGGGCGGGACAGGGTTAAACGAGCAGTACTTC. Full variable domain (rest looked up from reference TRBV19 and TRBJ2-7): DGGITQSPKYLFRKEGQNVTLSCEQNLNHDAMYWYRQDPGQGLRLIYYSQIVNDFQKGDIAEGYSVSREKKESFPLTVTSAQKNPTAFYLCASSLGGTGLNEQYFGPGTRLTVT.

The chain uses TRBV6-1 and TRBJ2-1; 7 bases agree with TRBD2. The CDR3 spans 15 residues. V gave up 4 bases and J gave up 0 bases; unmatched junction bases: 3. CDR1 is MNHNS and CDR2 is SASEGT in the germline V gene. This CDR3 is CASSASGASYNEQFF. The CDR3 DNA sequence: TGTGCCAGCAGTGCGAGCGGGGCCTCCTACAATGAGCAGTTCTTC.

V usage is TRBV7-6 and J usage is TRBJ1-3; 7 nucleotides match TRBD1. This CDR3 has 18 residues. Germline loops: CDR1 SGHVS, CDR2 FNYEAQ. Trimming at V came to 1 base and at J to 0 bases, leaving 9 bases not matched to a gene. The CDR3 nucleotides read TGTGCCAGCAGCTTAGGGCCCGGGACAGCGAGCTCTGGAAACACCATATATTTT. Translated: CASSLGPGTASSGNTIYF.